Below, 25 T cell receptor beta chains from the same sample are listed, as sequenced in a study of CXCR3-negative and CXCR3-positive naive CD8 T cells. UMI labels and 5' RACE were used to prepare the TRB cDNA libraries. TCRdb re-called the 5' RACE reads and gives one entry per CDR3 protein, without DNA. The table lists 40,000 to 45,000 distinct CDR3 sequences. The sample consisted of memory CD8+ T cells from blood. The source is a human donor in good health. Some clones in this sample may be carry-over from other donors' samples.

The chain recombines TRBV6-2 or TRBV6-3 with TRBJ2-2; the D gene TCRdb calls, TRBD1, cannot be checked with no DNA. Germline assignment: CDR1 MNHEY and CDR2 SVGEGT. The CDR3 is 16 amino acids. CDR3 protein: CASSYDTRGDTGELFF.

The chain has TRBV29-1 and TRBJ2-5; TCRdb designates TRBD1, a call that cannot be tested without DNA. This CDR3 is 19 amino acids long. CDR1 and CDR2 (germline): SQVTM, ANQGSEA. The CDR3 spells CSALLGQGSLEGYQETQYF.

The CDR3: CASSYLDRGPYEQYF. The J gene is TRBJ2-7, the V gene TRBV7-6. This CDR3 is built from 15 residues. Germline V gives CDR1 SGHVS, CDR2 FNYEAQ.

The chain uses TRBV6-6 and TRBJ2-7; the D call from TCRdb, TRBD2, cannot be confirmed without DNA. The CDR3 loop spans 16 amino acids. CDR1 is MNHNY, CDR2 SVGAGI, per germline (reference sequence). CDR3 region: CASSALAGGDSYEQYF.

The genes are TRBV20-1 and TRBJ2-1. The germline gives CDR1 DFQATT, CDR2 SNEGSKA (reference sequence). The CDR3 runs to 14 residues. CDR3 amino acids: CSASDRSSYNEQFF.

The chain joins TRBV2 to TRBJ2-1; TCRdb's D gene call, TRBD2, goes unchecked for lack of DNA. This CDR3 contains 16 residues. CDR1 SNHLY and CDR2 FYNNEI come from the germline V gene. CDR3 amino acids: CASSEGGGGYSYEQFF.

CDR3: CASSPEGAGGDTQYF. The chain employs TRBV4-2 and TRBJ2-3; TCRdb indicates TRBD1, and absent DNA this call remains unverified. Germline V CDR1 and CDR2: LGHNA, YNFKEQ. The CDR3 length is 15 residues.

The rearrangement joins TRBV20-1 to TRBJ1-3; there is no DNA to check the TCRdb D call of TRBD1. In germline, CDR1 is DFQATT, CDR2 SNEGSKA (reference sequence). The CDR3 has 13 amino acids. Here the CDR3 reads CSAQDRAGNTIYF.

The chain recombines TRBV11-2 with TRBJ2-7; TCRdb names TRBD1, which stays unverified in the absence of DNA. The CDR3 runs to 14 residues. The V gene's germline CDR1 is SGHAT and CDR2 FQNNGV. The chain's CDR3 is CASSSPGTDYEQYF.

The chain links TRBV27 to TRBJ2-4; TCRdb's assignment of TRBD1 cannot be checked, as there is no DNA. CDR3 length: 17 amino acids. Per the germline V gene, CDR1 is MNHEY and CDR2 is SMNVEV (reference sequence). CDR3 loop: CASSSRISAGQEFIQYF.

V usage is TRBV7-7 and J usage is TRBJ2-1; the D call from TCRdb, TRBD2, cannot be confirmed without DNA. Germline-derived CDR1 and CDR2 are SSHAT and FNYEAQ (reference sequence). This CDR3 has 18 amino acids. CDR3 in amino acids: CASSLGLAGGNSYNEQFF.

The genes are TRBV2 and TRBJ1-1; without DNA, the TCRdb call of TRBD1 cannot be checked. Germline V gene sequence: CDR1 SNHLY, CDR2 FYNNEI. The CDR3 is 12 amino acids. The CDR3: CASSGQGLEAFF.

V gene TRBV6-5 combines with J gene TRBJ2-1; there is no DNA to check the TCRdb D call of TRBD2. The CDR3 loop spans 16 amino acids. The germline CDR1 and CDR2 sequences are MNHEY and SVGAGI. The CDR3 loop reads CASSQLAGGSYNEQFF.

The CDR3 reads CASSLVYTGELFF. This chain uses TRBV7-8 with TRBJ2-2. This CDR3 comprises 13 residues. Per the germline V gene, CDR1 is SGHVS and CDR2 is FQNEAQ.

The chain combines TRBV7-2 with TRBJ1-2; TCRdb's D call of TRBD1 is untestable without DNA. Looked up from germline, CDR1 is SGHTA and CDR2 is FQGNSA. The CDR3 consists of 13 residues. The CDR3 protein is CARIDRVSNGYTF.

CDR3: CASSLKADTQYF. The J gene is TRBJ2-3, the V gene TRBV11-2. Germline lookup yields CDR1 SGHAT and CDR2 FQNNGV. The CDR3 has 12 residues.

The J gene is TRBJ2-2, the V gene TRBV7-6. Germline V gene sequence: CDR1 SGHVS, CDR2 FNYEAQ. The CDR3 runs 14 residues. CDR3 region: CASSPEVNTGELFF.

This sequence joins TRBV14 and TRBJ2-1; TCRdb indicates TRBD2, and absent DNA this call remains unverified. This CDR3 has 23 residues. In germline, CDR1 is SGHDN, CDR2 FVKESK. The CDR3 sequence: CASRASGRTPQGLAGGSYNEQFF.

The gene calls are TRBV29-1 and TRBJ2-7; TCRdb lists TRBD1, though no DNA is available to test this call. The CDR3 is 13 residues long. Germline CDR1 SQVTM, CDR2 ANQGSEA. CDR3 sequence reads: CSVVDRESYEQYF.

The gene calls are TRBV29-1 and TRBJ1-1; TCRdb indicates TRBD1, and absent DNA this call remains unverified. CDR1 and CDR2 (germline): SQVTM, ANQGSEA. The CDR3 runs 13 residues. The CDR3 sequence: CSARTGYEPEAFF.

The rearrangement joins TRBV20-1 to TRBJ2-7. The CDR3 has 11 amino acids. Germline V gene sequence: CDR1 DFQATT, CDR2 SNEGSKA (reference sequence). The CDR3: CSPRDFHEQYF.

The chain recombines TRBV28 with TRBJ2-5; TCRdb picks TRBD1, but there is no DNA to check that call. The CDR3 is 16 amino acids. Germline loops: CDR1 MDHEN, CDR2 SYDVKM. CDR3 sequence reads: CASSPRQGAEQETQYF.

This sequence joins TRBV7-6 and TRBJ2-3; TCRdb reports TRBD1, a call that lacks DNA to check it against. Looked up from germline, CDR1 is SGHVS and CDR2 is FNYEAQ. The CDR3 extends over 16 amino acids. This CDR3 reads CASSLVGTGVGDTQYF.

The chain is built from TRBV4-3 and TRBJ1-1. Germline-derived CDR1 and CDR2 are LGHNA and YSLEER. CDR3 size: 12 residues. CDR3: CASSQEGDGAFF.

The rearrangement uses TRBV29-1 and TRBJ2-5. Germline V gene data show CDR1 as SQVTM and CDR2 as ANQGSEA. This CDR3 contains 13 residues. The CDR3 protein is CSVEVQQKETQYF. The whole variable domain, filled in from reference TRBV29-1 and TRBJ2-5, reads SAVISQKPSRDICQRGTSLTIQCQVDSQVTMMFWYRQQPGQSLTLIATANQGSEATYESGFVIDKFPISRPNLTFSTLTVSNMSPEDSSIYLCSVEVQQKETQYFGPGTRLLVL.